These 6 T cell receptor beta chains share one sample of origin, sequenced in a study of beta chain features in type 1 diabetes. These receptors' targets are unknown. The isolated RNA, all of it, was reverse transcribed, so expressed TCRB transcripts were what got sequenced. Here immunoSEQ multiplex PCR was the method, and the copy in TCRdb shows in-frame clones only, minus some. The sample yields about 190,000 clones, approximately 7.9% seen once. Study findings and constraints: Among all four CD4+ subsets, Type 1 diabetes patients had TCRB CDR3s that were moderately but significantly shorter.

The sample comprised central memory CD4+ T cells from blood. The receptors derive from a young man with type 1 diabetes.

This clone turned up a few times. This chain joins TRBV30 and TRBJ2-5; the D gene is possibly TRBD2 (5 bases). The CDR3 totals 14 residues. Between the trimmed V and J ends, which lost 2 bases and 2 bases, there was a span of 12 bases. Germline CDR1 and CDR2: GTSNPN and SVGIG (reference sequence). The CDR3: CAWSPGNLQETQYF. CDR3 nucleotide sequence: TGTGCCTGGAGTCCGGGGAACCTACAAGAGACCCAGTACTTC.

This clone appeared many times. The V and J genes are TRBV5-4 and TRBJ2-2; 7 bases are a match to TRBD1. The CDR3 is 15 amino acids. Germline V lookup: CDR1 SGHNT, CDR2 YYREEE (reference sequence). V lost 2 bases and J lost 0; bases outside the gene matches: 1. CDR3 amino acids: CASSFDRANTGELFF. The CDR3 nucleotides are TGTGCCAGCAGCTTCGACAGGGCGAACACCGGGGAGCTGTTTTTT.

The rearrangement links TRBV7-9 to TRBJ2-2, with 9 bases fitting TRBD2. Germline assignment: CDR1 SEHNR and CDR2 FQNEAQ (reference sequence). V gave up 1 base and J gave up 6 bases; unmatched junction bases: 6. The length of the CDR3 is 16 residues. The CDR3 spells CASSLGSRGGPGELFF. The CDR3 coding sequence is TGTGCCAGCAGCTTAGGCTCGCGGGGGGGCCCCGGGGAGCTGTTTTTT.

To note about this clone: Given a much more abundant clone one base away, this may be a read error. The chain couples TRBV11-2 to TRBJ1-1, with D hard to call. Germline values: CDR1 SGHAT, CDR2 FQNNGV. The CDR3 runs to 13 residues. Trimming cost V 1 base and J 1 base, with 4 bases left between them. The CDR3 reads CASSLGQNTEAFF. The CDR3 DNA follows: TGTGCCAGCAGCTTAGGTCAGAACACTGAAGCTTTCTTT.

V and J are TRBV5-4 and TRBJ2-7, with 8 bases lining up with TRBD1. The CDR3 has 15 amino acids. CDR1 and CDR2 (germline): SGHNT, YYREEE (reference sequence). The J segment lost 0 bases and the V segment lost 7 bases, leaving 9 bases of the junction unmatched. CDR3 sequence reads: CASGRNTGGSYEQYF. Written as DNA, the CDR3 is TGTGCCAGCGGGCGGAATACAGGGGGCTCCTACGAGCAGTACTTC.

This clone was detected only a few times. DNA of the CDR3: TGTGCCAGCAGCGGACTAGCGGAAAACTACAATGAGCAGTTCTTC. Residues: CASSGLAENYNEQFF. The chain employs TRBV5-4 and TRBJ2-1; 10 positions agree with TRBD2. The CDR3 loop spans 15 amino acids. V lost 4 bases, J lost 3 bases, and 4 bases stayed unmatched. CDR1 and CDR2 (germline): SGHNT, YYREEE (reference sequence).